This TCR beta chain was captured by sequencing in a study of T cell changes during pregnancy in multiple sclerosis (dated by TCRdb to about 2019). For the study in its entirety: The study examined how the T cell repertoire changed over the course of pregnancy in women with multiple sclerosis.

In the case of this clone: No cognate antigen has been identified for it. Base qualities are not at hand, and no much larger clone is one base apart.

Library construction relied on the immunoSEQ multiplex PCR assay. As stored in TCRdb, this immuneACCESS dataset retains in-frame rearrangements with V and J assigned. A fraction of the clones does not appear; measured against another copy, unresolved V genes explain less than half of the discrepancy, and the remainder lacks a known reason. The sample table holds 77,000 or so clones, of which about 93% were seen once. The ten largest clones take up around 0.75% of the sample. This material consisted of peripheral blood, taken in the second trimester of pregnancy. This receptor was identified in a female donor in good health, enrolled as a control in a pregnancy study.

The CDR3 corresponds to CASSQTTGSETQYF. DNA sequence: TGTGCCAGCAGCCAAACTACAGGGTCAGAGACCCAGTACTTC. The rearrangement joined TRBV6-6 to TRBJ2-5, and perhaps TRBD1 as D gene, on 6 matching bases. Its CDR3 holds 14 amino acids, cysteine through phenylalanine. The entry retains the CDR3 DNA only, 42 bases that are in frame from base 1. V lost 6 bases and J lost 4 bases; the stretch between them is 15 bases long. The germline V gene (reference sequence) specifies MNHNY as CDR1 and SVGAGI as CDR2.